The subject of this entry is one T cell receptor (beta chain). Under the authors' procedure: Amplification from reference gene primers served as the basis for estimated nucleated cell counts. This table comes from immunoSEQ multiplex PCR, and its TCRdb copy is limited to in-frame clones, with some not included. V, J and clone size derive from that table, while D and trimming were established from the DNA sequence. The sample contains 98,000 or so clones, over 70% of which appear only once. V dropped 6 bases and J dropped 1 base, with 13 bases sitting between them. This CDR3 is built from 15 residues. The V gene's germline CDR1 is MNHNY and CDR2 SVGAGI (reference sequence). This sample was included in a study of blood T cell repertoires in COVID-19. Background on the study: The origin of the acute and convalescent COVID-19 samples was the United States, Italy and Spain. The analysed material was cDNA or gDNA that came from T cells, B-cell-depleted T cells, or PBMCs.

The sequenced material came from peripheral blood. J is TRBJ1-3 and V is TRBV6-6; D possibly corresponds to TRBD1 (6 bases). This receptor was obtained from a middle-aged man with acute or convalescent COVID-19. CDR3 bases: TGTGCCAGCAGACCACAGGGTTGGTCTGGAAACACCATATATTTT. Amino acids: CASRPQGWSGNTIYF.